The rows below give T cell receptor beta chains drawn from one sample of a study of Ad26.COV2.S vaccination and SARS-CoV-2 variants. The data were produced by immunoSEQ multiplex PCR, yet TCRdb's version contains in-frame clones alone and is incomplete. The data contain more than 400,000 clones, about 90% of them singletons. The sequenced sample was peripheral blood, obtained in a trial of Ad26.COV2.S vaccine versus placebo. Receptors originate from a person between 18 and 60 years old who received the Ad26.COV2.S COVID-19 vaccine or a placebo. Each CDR3 is given with its conserved first and last residue. The D gene is left open where the match is weak. The size field is filled for only some rows; it gives once, few, many or a size class.

J: TRBJ2-1
size: .
D: .
V: TRBV29-1
CDR3: CSGAPNDEQFF
DNA: TGCAGCGGGGCCCCCAACGATGAGCAGTTCTTC

J: TRBJ1-5
size: few
D: .
V: TRBV19
CDR3: CASNATDFSNQPQHF
DNA: TGTGCCAGTAACGCGACGGATTTTAGCAATCAGCCCCAGCATTTT

J: TRBJ1-5
size: .
D: .
V: TRBV30
CDR3: CAWSVGVGNQPQHF
DNA: TGTGCCTGGAGTGTAGGGGTAGGCAATCAGCCCCAGCATTTT

J: TRBJ2-5
size: .
D: TRBD2
V: TRBV28
CDR3: CASSPQAGAQETQYF
DNA: TGTGCCAGCAGTCCCCAAGCGGGGGCTCAAGAGACCCAGTACTTC

J: TRBJ2-3
size: .
D: .
V: TRBV12-5
CDR3: CASAFGGGRTDTQYF
DNA: TGTGCTAGTGCCTTTGGGGGCGGGCGCACAGATACGCAGTATTTT

J: TRBJ1-1
size: .
D: .
V: TRBV21-1
CDR3: CASSRRTNGRPNTEAFF
DNA: TGTGCCAGCAGCAGACGGACAAACGGGAGGCCTAACACTGAAGCTTTCTTT

J: TRBJ1-5
size: few
D: .
V: TRBV2
CDR3: CASSEEEAGWLGNQPQHF
DNA: TGTGCCAGCAGTGAAGAAGAGGCAGGGTGGTTGGGCAATCAGCCCCAGCATTTT

J: TRBJ2-5
size: .
D: TRBD1
V: TRBV6-1
CDR3: CASSDRGRVETQYF
DNA: TGTGCCAGCAGTGACAGGGGGCGCGTAGAGACCCAGTACTTC

J: TRBJ2-5
size: .
D: .
V: TRBV4-1
CDR3: CASARGTASQETQYF
DNA: TGCGCCAGCGCTCGCGGGACAGCCTCCCAAGAGACCCAGTACTTC

J: TRBJ2-1
size: once
D: TRBD2
V: TRBV5-4
CDR3: CASSPLSGTEQFF
DNA: TGTGCCAGCAGCCCGCTTAGCGGGACTGAGCAGTTCTTC

J: TRBJ2-3
size: .
D: .
V: TRBV9
CDR3: CASSVRGRMEDTQYF
DNA: TGTGCCAGCAGCGTACGTGGGAGAATGGAGGATACGCAGTATTTT

J: TRBJ2-1
size: .
D: TRBD2
V: TRBV27
CDR3: CASSSLGSGGVPNEQFF
DNA: TGTGCCAGCAGTTCCCTGGGTAGCGGGGGCGTTCCCAATGAGCAGTTCTTC

J: TRBJ2-5
size: .
D: .
V: TRBV3-1/TRBV3-2
CDR3: CASSQGGGLGIGTQYF
DNA: TGTGCCAGCAGCCAAGGAGGGGGGCTTGGTATTGGGACCCAGTACTTC

J: TRBJ2-3
size: .
D: .
V: TRBV7-9
CDR3: CASSLLPDSRIGTDTQYF
DNA: TGTGCCAGCAGCTTACTACCGGATTCGCGTATTGGCACAGATACGCAGTATTTT

J: TRBJ1-1
size: .
D: TRBD1
V: TRBV12-5
CDR3: CASGSETGLGSMNTEAFF
DNA: TGTGCTAGTGGTTCTGAGACAGGGTTAGGCTCAATGAACACTGAAGCTTTCTTT

J: TRBJ2-3
size: .
D: TRBD2
V: TRBV7-8
CDR3: CASSSLAGSTDTQYF
DNA: TGTGCCAGCAGCTCACTAGCGGGGAGCACAGATACGCAGTATTTT

J: TRBJ1-1
size: .
D: .
V: TRBV6-5
CDR3: CASSLLSSGNTEAFF
DNA: TGTGCCAGCAGCCTCTTGTCCAGTGGGAACACTGAAGCTTTCTTT

J: TRBJ2-5
size: .
D: TRBD1
V: TRBV15
CDR3: CATTHPTGGRETQYF
DNA: TGTGCCACCACCCACCCGACAGGGGGCCGTGAGACCCAGTACTTC

J: TRBJ2-7
size: .
D: .
V: TRBV28
CDR3: CASSLGSYSYEQYF
DNA: TGTGCCAGCAGTTTAGGGTCGTATAGCTACGAGCAGTACTTC

J: TRBJ2-7
size: .
D: TRBD2
V: TRBV28
CDR3: CASRRRTSGPIYEQYF
DNA: TGTGCCAGCAGACGCAGGACTAGCGGACCCATCTACGAGCAGTACTTC

J: TRBJ2-5
size: .
D: .
V: TRBV12-3/TRBV12-4
CDR3: CASSFGQGETQYF
DNA: TGTGCCAGCAGCTTTGGGCAGGGAGAGACCCAGTACTTC

J: TRBJ2-2
size: .
D: .
V: TRBV11-3
CDR3: CASSRGGTTTNTGELFF
DNA: TGTGCCAGCAGCCGAGGGGGGACGACAACGAACACCGGGGAGCTGTTTTTT

J: TRBJ1-1
size: .
D: .
V: TRBV28
CDR3: CASSLGQNTEAFF
DNA: TGTGCCAGCAGTTTAGGCCAGAACACTGAAGCTTTCTTT

J: TRBJ2-5
size: .
D: TRBD2
V: TRBV19
CDR3: CASSTGTSGSWETQYF
DNA: TGTGCCAGTAGTACCGGGACTAGCGGGAGTTGGGAGACCCAGTACTTC

J: TRBJ1-2
size: .
D: .
V: TRBV13
CDR3: CASSLAGEVANYGYTF
DNA: TGTGCCAGCAGCTTAGCGGGGGAAGTAGCTAACTATGGCTACACCTTC

J: TRBJ2-3
size: .
D: TRBD2
V: TRBV5-4
CDR3: CASSSASGSLSDTQYF
DNA: TGTGCCAGCAGCTCGGCGAGCGGGAGTTTGTCAGATACGCAGTATTTT